This record covers a single T cell receptor (beta chain). The target of this receptor is not known. Base qualities are not provided; no much larger clone lies one nucleotide away. These data come from a study of T cell responses to AZD1222 COVID-19 vaccine (dated by TCRdb to about 2021). Study-wide context: A total of just over 230 trial participants underwent TCR sequencing, of whom roughly 210 had received two doses of AZD1222 and 26 had received two doses of the MenACWY control vaccine. Trial participants were enrolled by age into subgroups of 18-55, 56-69 and 70-plus years, and about 150, 27 and 61 TCR-sequenced participants, respectively, were included in these subgroups.

Taken with the paper, the label for time point translates to: sample from adult after SARS-CoV-2 infection, after symptom onset. Two convalescent COVID-19 patients, sampled after symptom onset from adults with prior SARS-CoV-2 infection, were also TCR-sequenced for comparison. The CDR3 regions of human TCRbeta chains were analyzed by immunosequencing. Concerning the study's data processing: Repertoire TCRs were matched against a reference library of SARS-CoV-2-specific TCRs generated with the MIRA antigen-specificity platform. Breadth was defined as the fraction of unique TCRs that were SARS-CoV-2-associated, and depth was defined as the fraction of total T cells that were SARS-CoV-2-associated. Using the MIRA data, each spike-specific TCR was assigned both to the spike region to which the TCR was reactive and to a CD4 or CD8 class. Log10-transformed breadth and depth values were compared by one-way ANOVA with Sidak's multiple comparisons tests. TCRdb took over this immuneACCESS table, retaining in-frame rearrangements with V and J assigned. Such tables are incomplete; in checked studies, under half of the missing clones stem from an unresolved V gene, and the remainder is unexplained. The V and J calls and clone size come from that table; D and trimming were worked out from the DNA. Present in this sample are about 140,000 clones, about 92% of which were seen just once. The ten largest make up roughly 12% of the sample.

CDR3 length: 14 amino acids, cysteine to phenylalanine. The only DNA kept is the CDR3, 42 bases in frame from the first base. According to the germline V gene, CDR1 reads ENHRY and CDR2 reads SYGVKD. V has 3 bases trimmed and J has 6 bases trimmed; junction bases matching no gene number 6. Beyond this particular receptor, the publication reports: Only a handful of AZD1222 recipients were SARS-CoV-2 seropositive at baseline, limiting conclusions about previously exposed vaccinees. Because no day 14 peak-response samples were available, the repertoires could be characterized only after the peak T cell response. Epitopes outside the regions mutated in the B.1.351 and B.1.1.7 variants were reportedly recognized by nearly half of the unique spike-specific TCRs. Most participants were white British and females outnumbered males, and the authors suggested that clonal diversity may have been underestimated. The 56-69-year group was small, and its depth increase did not reach significance, likely because of low power. After two AZD1222 doses, both the breadth and the depth of spike-specific TCRs were significantly higher than at day 0 and than in MenACWY recipients. Vaccine-associated CD4 TCRs spanned the whole spike protein, with dominant responses in regions 160-218 and 743-854.

The chain joins TRBV10-3 to TRBJ2-5; 8 bases in the middle match TRBD2. This receptor was taken from an adult who had recovered from COVID-19. The material was peripheral blood, obtained after recovery from COVID-19. In nucleotides, the sequence is TGTGCCATCAGTGATGGAGCGGGAGTGAAGACCCAGTACTTC. This encodes CAISDGAGVKTQYF.